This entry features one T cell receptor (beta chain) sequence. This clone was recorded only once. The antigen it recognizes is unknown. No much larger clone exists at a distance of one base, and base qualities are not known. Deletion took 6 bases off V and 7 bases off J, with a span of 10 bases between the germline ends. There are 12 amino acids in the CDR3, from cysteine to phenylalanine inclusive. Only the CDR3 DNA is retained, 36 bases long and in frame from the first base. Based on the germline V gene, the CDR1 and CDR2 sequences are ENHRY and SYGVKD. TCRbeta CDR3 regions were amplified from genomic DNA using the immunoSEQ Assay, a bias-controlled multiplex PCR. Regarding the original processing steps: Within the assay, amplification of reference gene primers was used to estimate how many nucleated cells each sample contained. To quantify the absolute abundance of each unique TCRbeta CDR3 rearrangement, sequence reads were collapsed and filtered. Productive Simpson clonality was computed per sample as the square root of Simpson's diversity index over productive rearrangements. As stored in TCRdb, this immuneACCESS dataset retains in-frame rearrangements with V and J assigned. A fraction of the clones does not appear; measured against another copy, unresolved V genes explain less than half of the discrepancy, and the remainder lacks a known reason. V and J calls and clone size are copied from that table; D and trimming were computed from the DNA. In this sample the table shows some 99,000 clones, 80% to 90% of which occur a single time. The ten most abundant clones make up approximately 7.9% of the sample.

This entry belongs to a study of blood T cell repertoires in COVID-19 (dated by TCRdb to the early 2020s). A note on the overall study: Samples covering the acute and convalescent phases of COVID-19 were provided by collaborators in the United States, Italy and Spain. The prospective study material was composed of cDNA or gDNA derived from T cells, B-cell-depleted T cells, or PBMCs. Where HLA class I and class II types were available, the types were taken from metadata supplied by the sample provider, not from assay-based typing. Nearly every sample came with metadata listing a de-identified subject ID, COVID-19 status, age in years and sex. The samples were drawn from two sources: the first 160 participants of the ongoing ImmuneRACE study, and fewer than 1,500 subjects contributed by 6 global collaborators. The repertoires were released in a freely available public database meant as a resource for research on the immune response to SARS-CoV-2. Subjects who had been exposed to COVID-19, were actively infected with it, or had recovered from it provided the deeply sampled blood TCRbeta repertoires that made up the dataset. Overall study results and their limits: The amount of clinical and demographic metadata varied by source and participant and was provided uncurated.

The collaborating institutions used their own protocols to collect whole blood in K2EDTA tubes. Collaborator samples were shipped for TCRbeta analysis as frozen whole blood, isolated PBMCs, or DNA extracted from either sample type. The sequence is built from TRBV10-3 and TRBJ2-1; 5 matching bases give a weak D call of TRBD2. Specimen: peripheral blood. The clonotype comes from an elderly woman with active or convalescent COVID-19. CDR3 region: CAISPQRNEQFF. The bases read TGTGCCATCAGCCCCCAGCGGAATGAGCAGTTCTTC.